The rows below give T cell receptor beta chains drawn from one sample of a study of T cell clones after liver transplantation. The assay was immunoSEQ multiplex PCR, and TCRdb's table has in-frame clones only and misses some. The table lists 35,000 to 45,000 clones, about 86% of them singletons. The sample in question was CD4+ T cells from blood, obtained 24 months after liver transplant. These receptors were taken from a human patient who received a liver transplant. A share of the T cells may be of graft donor origin. CDR3s include the opening cysteine and the closing phenylalanine or tryptophan. The order of the fields is CDR3 length, V gene, CDR3 protein.

15	TRBV19	CASSMGTGAYNEQFF
16	TRBV6-5	CASSLGTGIINSPLHF
13	TRBV5-6	CASRPTGNYGYTF
11	TRBV2	CASRSLRDRSF
15	TRBV7-2	CASSLDIGRGTEAFF
15	TRBV5-1	CASTVADSSYNEQFF
19	TRBV19	CASSIDLTSGGLTKNIQYF
13	TRBV6-6	CASSPVLAGEQFF
16	TRBV25-1	CASSHGGVHLYNEQFF
14	TRBV5-1	CASSSGTANYEQYF
14	TRBV28	CASREGRSNQPQHF
14	TRBV2	CASSAEGTTYEQYF
13	TRBV4-2	CASSQGPTDTQYF
17	TRBV5-1	CASSLRDSGEVTYEQYF
13	TRBV7-8	CASSWRGRETQYF
14	TRBV11-3	CASSSGGNSYEQYF
20	TRBV13	CASSLFSRRNGRGYTDTQYF
14	TRBV5-1	CASSLEQGRAKQYF
14	TRBV4-2	CASTPAVQHNEQFF
15	TRBV7-2	CASSLDTGDHTEAFF
13	TRBV2	CASSGTVSQPQHF
15	TRBV10-1	CASSGLGASRNEQYF
15	TRBV9	CASSVTALSYNEQFF
16	TRBV25-1	CASSKLAGASTDTQYF